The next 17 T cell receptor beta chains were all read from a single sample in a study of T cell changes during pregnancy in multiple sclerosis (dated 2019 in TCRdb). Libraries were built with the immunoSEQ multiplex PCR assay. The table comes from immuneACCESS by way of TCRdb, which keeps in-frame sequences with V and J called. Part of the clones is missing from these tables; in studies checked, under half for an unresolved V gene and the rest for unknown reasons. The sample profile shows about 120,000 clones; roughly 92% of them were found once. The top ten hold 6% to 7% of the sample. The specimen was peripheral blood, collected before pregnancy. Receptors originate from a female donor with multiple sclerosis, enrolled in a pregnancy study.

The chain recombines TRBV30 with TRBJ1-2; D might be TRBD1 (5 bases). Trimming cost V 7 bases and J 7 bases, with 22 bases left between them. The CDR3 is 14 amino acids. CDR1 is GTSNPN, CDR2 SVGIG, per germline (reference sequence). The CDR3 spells CALTADTHSRGYTF. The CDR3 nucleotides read TGTGCCTTGACGGCGGACACTCACTCTCGTGGCTACACCTTC. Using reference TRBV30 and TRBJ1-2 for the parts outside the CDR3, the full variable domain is SQTIHQWPATLVQPVGSPLSLECTVEGTSNPNLYWYRQAAGRGLQLLFYSVGIGQISSEVPQNLSASRPQDRQFILSSKKLLLSDSGFYLCALTADTHSRGYTFGSGTRLTVV.

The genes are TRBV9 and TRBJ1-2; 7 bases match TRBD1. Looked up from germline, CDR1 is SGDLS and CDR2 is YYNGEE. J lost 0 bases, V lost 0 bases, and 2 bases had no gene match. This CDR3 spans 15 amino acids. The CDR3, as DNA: TGTGCCAGCAGCGTAGATGGGACAGCTAACTATGGCTACACCTTC. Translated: CASSVDGTANYGYTF.

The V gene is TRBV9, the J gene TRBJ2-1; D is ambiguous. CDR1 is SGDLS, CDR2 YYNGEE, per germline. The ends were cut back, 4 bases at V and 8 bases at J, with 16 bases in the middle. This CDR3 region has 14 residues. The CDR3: CASSTGWASDEQFF. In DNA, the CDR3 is TGTGCCAGCAGCACTGGGTGGGCCTCGGATGAGCAGTTCTTC.

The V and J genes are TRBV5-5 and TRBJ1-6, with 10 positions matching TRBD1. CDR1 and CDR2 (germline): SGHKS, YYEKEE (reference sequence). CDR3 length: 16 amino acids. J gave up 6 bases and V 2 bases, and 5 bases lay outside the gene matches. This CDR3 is CASSLWTGGGNSPLHF. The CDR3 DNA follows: TGTGCCAGCAGCTTATGGACAGGGGGGGGTAATTCACCCCTCCACTTT.

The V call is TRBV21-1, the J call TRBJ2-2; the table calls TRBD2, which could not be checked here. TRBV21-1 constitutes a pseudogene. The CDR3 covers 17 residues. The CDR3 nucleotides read TGTGCCAGCAGCAAATATAGCGGGGGGGCCAGGCCCGGGGAGCTGTTTTTT. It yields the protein CASSKYSGGARPGELFF.

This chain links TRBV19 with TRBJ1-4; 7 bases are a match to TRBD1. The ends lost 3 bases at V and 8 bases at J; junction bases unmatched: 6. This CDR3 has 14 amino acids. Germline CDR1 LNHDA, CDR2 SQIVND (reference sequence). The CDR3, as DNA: TGTGCCAGTAGTATGCTGGCAGGGGGGGAAAAACTGTTTTTT. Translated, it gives CASSMLAGGEKLFF.

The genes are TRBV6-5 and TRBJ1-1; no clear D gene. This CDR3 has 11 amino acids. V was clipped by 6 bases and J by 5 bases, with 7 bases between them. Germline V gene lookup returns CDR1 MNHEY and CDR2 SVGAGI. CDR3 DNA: TGTGCCAGCAGCCCGGGAACTGAAGCTTTCTTT. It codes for CASSPGTEAFF.

DNA of the CDR3: TGTGCCAGCAGTTTACCGAGGGCTCCCACAGATACGCAGTATTTT. This gives the protein CASSLPRAPTDTQYF. The chain carries TRBV28 and TRBJ2-3; possible D gene TRBD2, 5 bases. Germline values: CDR1 MDHEN, CDR2 SYDVKM. The ends were cut back, 2 bases at V and 2 bases at J, with 11 bases in the middle. CDR3 length: 15 amino acids.

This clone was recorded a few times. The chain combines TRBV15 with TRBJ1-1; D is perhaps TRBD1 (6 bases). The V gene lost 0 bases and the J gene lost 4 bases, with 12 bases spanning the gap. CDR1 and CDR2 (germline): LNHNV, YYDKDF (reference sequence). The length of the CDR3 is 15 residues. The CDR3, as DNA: TGTGCCACCAGCAGAGAGAAGGGGGGGTCCACTGAAGCTTTCTTT. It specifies CATSREKGGSTEAFF.

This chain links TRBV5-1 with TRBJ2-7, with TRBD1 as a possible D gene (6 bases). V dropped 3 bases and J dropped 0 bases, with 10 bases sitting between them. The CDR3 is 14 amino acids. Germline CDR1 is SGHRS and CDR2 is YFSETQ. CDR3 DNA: TGCGCCAGCAGCTCTCCGACAGGCTCCTACGAGCAGTACTTC. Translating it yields CASSSPTGSYEQYF. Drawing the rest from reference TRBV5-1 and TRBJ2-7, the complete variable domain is KAGVTQTPRYLIKTRGQQVTLSCSPISGHRSVSWYQQTPGQGLQFLFEYFSETQRNKGNFPGRFSGRQFSNSRSEMNVSTLELGDSALYLCASSSPTGSYEQYFGPGTRLTVT.

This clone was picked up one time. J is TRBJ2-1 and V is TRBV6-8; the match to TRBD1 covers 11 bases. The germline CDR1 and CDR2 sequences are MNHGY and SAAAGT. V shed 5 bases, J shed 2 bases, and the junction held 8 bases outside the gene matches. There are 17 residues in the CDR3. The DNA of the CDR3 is TGTGCCAGCAGTCGTAGGGACAGGGGGTCAACCTACAATGAGCAGTTCTTC. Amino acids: CASSRRDRGSTYNEQFF.

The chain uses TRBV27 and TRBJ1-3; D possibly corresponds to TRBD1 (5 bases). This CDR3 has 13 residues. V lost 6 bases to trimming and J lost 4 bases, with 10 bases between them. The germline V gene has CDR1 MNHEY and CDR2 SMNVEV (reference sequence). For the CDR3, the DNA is TGTGCCAGCAGATCAGGGAACGGAAACACCATATATTTT. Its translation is CASRSGNGNTIYF.

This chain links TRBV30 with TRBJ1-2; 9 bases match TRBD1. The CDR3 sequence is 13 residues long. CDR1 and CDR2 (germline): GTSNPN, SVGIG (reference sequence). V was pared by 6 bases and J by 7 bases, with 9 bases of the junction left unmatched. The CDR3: CACEGQGVGGYTF. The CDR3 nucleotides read TGTGCCTGCGAGGGACAGGGTGTCGGTGGCTACACCTTC.

The CDR3 reads CASSFSPSVPGLAQSTDTQYF. Written as DNA, the CDR3 is TGCGCCAGCAGCTTCTCCCCCTCAGTCCCGGGACTAGCGCAAAGCACAGATACGCAGTATTTT. This chain uses TRBV5-1 with TRBJ2-3, with 10 nucleotides matching TRBD2. Germline V CDR1 and CDR2: SGHRS, YFSETQ. V lost 2 bases and J lost 0; bases outside the gene matches: 18. The length of the CDR3 is 21 residues.

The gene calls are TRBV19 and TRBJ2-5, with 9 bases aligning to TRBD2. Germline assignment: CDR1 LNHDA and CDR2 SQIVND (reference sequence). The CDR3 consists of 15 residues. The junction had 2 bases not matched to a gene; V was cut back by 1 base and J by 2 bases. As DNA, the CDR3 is TGTGCCAGTAGTATAGGAGCGGGGGGACAAGAGACCCAGTACTTC. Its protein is CASSIGAGGQETQYF.

This CDR3 reads CASSLYPPLATNTGELFF. Here the CDR3 DNA reads TGTGCCAGCAGTTTATACCCCCCCCTAGCGACGAACACCGGGGAGCTGTTTTTT. The gene calls are TRBV27 and TRBJ2-2, with a weak D call TRBD2 (6 bases). The CDR3 has 18 amino acids. Per germline, CDR1 MNHEY and CDR2 SMNVEV (reference sequence). Trimming left V 1 base short and J 0 bases short, with 15 bases between.

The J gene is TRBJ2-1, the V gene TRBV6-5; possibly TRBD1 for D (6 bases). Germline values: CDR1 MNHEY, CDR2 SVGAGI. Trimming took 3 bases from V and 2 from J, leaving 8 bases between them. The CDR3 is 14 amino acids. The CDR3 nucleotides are TGTGCCAGCAGTTATCGACAGGCCTACAATGAGCAGTTCTTC. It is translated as CASSYRQAYNEQFF.